This entry describes one T cell receptor (beta chain). The antigen is undetermined. The data are from a study of post-analysis software for immune sequencing data. Study background: Disease trajectories encompassed relapsing-remitting, secondary progressive and progressive-relapsing multiple sclerosis.

Every TCR beta cDNA library bore unique molecular identifiers. A few hundred thousand cDNA molecules were obtained from 1 to 10 million T cells. Using its own MiXCR run on the PCR reads, TCRdb lists one record per CDR3 protein. The repertoire consists of fewer than 550,000 distinct CDR3 sequences, with around 34% occurring once and the leading ten covering roughly 6%. General study findings and limits: There was significantly lower normalized Chao1 diversity in multiple sclerosis patients than in controls. TRBV5-6, TRBV5-1 and TRBV20-1 belonged to a set of roughly five TRBV segments that were more frequent in patients than controls. Those samples that were prepared in the same batch co-clustered strongly by F measure.

The CDR3 is 17 residues long. The junction had 9 bases not matched to a gene; V was cut back by 4 bases and J by 8 bases. Germline V gene lookup returns CDR1 SGHTA and CDR2 FQGTGA. The chain couples TRBV7-3 to TRBJ2-1; 15 bases fit TRBD2. Source material: blood. The sequence was obtained from a girl aged 2-17 years with multiple sclerosis. The CDR3 is CASSSLGLAGGKDEQFF. DNA for the CDR3: TGTGCCAGCAGCTCCCTGGGACTAGCGGGAGGAAAAGATGAGCAGTTCTTC.